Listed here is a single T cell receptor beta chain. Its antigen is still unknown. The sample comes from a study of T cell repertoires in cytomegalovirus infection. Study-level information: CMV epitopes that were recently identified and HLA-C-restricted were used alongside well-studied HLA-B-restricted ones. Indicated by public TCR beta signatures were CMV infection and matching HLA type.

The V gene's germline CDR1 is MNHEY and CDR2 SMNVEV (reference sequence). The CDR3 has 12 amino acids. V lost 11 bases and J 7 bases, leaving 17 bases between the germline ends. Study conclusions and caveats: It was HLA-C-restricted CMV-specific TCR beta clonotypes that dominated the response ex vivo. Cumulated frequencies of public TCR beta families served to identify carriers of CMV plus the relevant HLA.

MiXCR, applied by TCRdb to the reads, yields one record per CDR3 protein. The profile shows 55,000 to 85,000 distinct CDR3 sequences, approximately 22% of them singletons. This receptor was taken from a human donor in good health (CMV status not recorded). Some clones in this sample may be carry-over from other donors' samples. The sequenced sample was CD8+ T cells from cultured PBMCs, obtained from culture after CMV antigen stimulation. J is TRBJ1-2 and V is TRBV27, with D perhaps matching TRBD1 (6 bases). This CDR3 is CASWGAEGGYTF. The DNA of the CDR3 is TGTGCCTCATGGGGGGCAGAGGGTGGCTACACCTTC.